These T cell receptor beta chains were read from a single sample in a study of identical twins. TCRdb analysed the 5' RACE reads with MiXCR anew, one entry per CDR3 protein. The sample yields about 810,000 distinct CDR3 sequences, around an eighth seen once. The sample also formed part of further work on yellow fever vaccine responses in identical twins.

The sample comprised PBMCs. All receptors come from a woman between 18 and 30 years old in good health. The CDR3 runs from the conserved cysteine through the conserved F or W. The order of the fields is CDR3 length, clone size, D gene, V gene, J gene, CDR3 DNA, CDR3 protein. D genes are given only for firm matches. Rows may omit the clone size; those that give it use once, few, many or a size class.

17	few	TRBD2	TRBV20-1	TRBJ2-6	TGCAGTGCTATCCCTAGCGGGAGTTTAGCTGGGGCCAACGTCCTGACTTTC	CSAIPSGSLAGANVLTF
13	NA	NA	TRBV7-3	TRBJ2-3	TGTGCCAGATATGCGAGATCCACAGATACGCAGTATTTT	CARYARSTDTQYF
13	many	TRBD2	TRBV24-1	TRBJ2-7	TGTGCCACCAGTGATCCCGGGGGGAACGAGCAGTACTTC	CATSDPGGNEQYF
15	NA	TRBD1	TRBV9	TRBJ1-1	TGTGCCAGCAGCGGGGGGGGACAGGGCCGCACTGAAGCTTTCTTT	CASSGGGQGRTEAFF
14	many	TRBD1	TRBV6-1	TRBJ2-3	TGTGCCAGCAGTCTTGGACAGGGGCCAGATACGCAGTATTTT	CASSLGQGPDTQYF
17	NA	NA	TRBV6-1	TRBJ2-7	TGTGCCAGCAGCCCGATTCTCCAGGGGCGCCTACCCTACGAGCAGTACTTC	CASSPILQGRLPYEQYF
14	many	NA	TRBV6-1	TRBJ2-1	TGTGCCAGCAGTGAGAGCCTATTGTCAGGGGCCCAGTTCTTC	CASSESLLSGAQFF
20	NA	TRBD2	TRBV11-2	TRBJ2-5	TGTGCCAGCAGCGCGCCCGACGGGTTCCTGGCGGGGGGGCCTCGGGAGACCCAGTACTTC	CASSAPDGFLAGGPRETQYF
15	NA	NA	TRBV12-3/TRBV12-4	TRBJ2-1	TGTGCCAGCAGTTTAGGGACAGTAGCTAACAATGAGCAGTTCTTC	CASSLGTVANNEQFF
15	few	NA	TRBV5-1	TRBJ2-3	TGCGCCAGCAGCGAACCAAGGACAGTCACAGATACGCAGTATTTT	CASSEPRTVTDTQYF
12	many	NA	TRBV12-3/TRBV12-4	TRBJ2-7	TGTGCCAGCAGCTTAAGGTCCTACGAGCAGTACTTC	CASSLRSYEQYF
14	NA	NA	TRBV18	TRBJ2-7	TGTGCCAGCTCACATCCAGGGGCGGACGACGAGCAGTACTTC	CASSHPGADDEQYF
15	NA	TRBD1	TRBV6-5	TRBJ1-2	TGTGCCAGCAGTTACTCCTCGGGGACAGGTCATGGCTACACCTTC	CASSYSSGTGHGYTF
15	NA	NA	TRBV10-3	TRBJ1-1	TGTGCCATCAGGGAGTCCCTAGGAGGGAACACTGAAGCTTTCTTT	CAIRESLGGNTEAFF
18	NA	NA	TRBV28	TRBJ2-5	TGTGCCAGCAGTTTACGGCTGAGAGGCATAACGACCCAAGAGACCCAGTACTTC	CASSLRLRGITTQETQYF
17	few	NA	TRBV7-2	TRBJ2-1	TGTGCCAGCAGCTTATTGAATTTAAGGGATTTGGACAATGAGCAGTTCTTC	CASSLLNLRDLDNEQFF
15	many	NA	TRBV20-1	TRBJ1-4	TGCAGTGCTTGGGACCCTCGGGGCACTAATGAAAAACTGTTTTTT	CSAWDPRGTNEKLFF
12	few	NA	TRBV20-1	TRBJ2-2	TGCAGTGCTAGATCGCCGGCCGGGGAGCTGTTTTTT	CSARSPAGELFF
14	NA	NA	TRBV7-9	TRBJ2-5	TGTGCCAGCAGCTTACTCACAAACCAAGAGACCCAGTACTTC	CASSLLTNQETQYF
16	NA	NA	TRBV2	TRBJ2-4	TGTGCCAGCAGTGAAATAGGTCAGCTATCAACGGACATTCAGTACTTC	CASSEIGQLSTDIQYF
12	few	TRBD1	TRBV12-3/TRBV12-4	TRBJ2-7	TGTGCCAGCGGACAGGGGGGGTACGAGCAGTACTTC	CASGQGGYEQYF
15	few	NA	TRBV5-1	TRBJ1-6	TGCGCCAGCAGCTTCCGGGACCCTGGGGATTCACCCCTCCACTTT	CASSFRDPGDSPLHF
14	many	TRBD1	TRBV2	TRBJ2-2	TGTGCCAGCAAAATACAGGGGGATACCGGGGAGCTGTTTTTT	CASKIQGDTGELFF
13	NA	NA	TRBV10-3	TRBJ2-5	TGTGCCATCAGCAGTTCCGGGCCTGAGACCCAGTACTTC	CAISSSGPETQYF
15	NA	TRBD1	TRBV15	TRBJ1-2	TGTGCCACCAGCAGAGCCCGGGACAGCGACTATGGCTACACCTTC	CATSRARDSDYGYTF
17	few	NA	TRBV4-1	TRBJ2-6	TGCGCCAGCAGCCAAGTTGTCGGAAACTCTGGGGCCAACGTCCTGACTTTC	CASSQVVGNSGANVLTF
15	NA	NA	TRBV12-3/TRBV12-4	TRBJ2-5	TGTGCCAGCAGTTTGGCTTCAAGGGGGCAAGAGACCCAGTACTTC	CASSLASRGQETQYF
19	NA	TRBD2	TRBV20-1	TRBJ2-1	TGCAGTGCTAGAGACCCCCGGACTAGCGGGAGGGCTTCCTACAATGAGCAGTTCTTC	CSARDPRTSGRASYNEQFF